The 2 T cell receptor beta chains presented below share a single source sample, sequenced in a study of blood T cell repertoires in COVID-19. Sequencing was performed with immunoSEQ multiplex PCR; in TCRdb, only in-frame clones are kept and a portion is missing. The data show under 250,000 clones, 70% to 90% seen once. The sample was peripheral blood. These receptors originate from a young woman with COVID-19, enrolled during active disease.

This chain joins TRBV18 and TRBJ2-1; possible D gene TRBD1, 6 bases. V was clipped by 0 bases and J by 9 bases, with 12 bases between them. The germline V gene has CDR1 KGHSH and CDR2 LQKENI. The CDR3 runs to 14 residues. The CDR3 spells CASSPPITGSEQFF. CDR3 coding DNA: TGTGCCAGCTCACCACCCATAACAGGGTCTGAGCAGTTCTTC.

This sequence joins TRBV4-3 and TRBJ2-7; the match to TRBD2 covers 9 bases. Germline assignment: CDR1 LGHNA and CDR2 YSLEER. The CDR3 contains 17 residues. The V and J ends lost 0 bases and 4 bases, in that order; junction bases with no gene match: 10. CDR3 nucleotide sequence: TGCGCCAGCAGCCAAGACCCGGATGGCGCGGGGGGGTACGAGCAGTACTTC. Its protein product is CASSQDPDGAGGYEQYF.